Following are 8 T cell receptor beta chains from one sample sequenced in a study of somatic mutations in T cells in chronic GVHD. Only in-frame clones appear in the TCRdb table, and some are missing; sequencing was by immunoSEQ multiplex PCR. The sample carries some 13,000 clones, approximately 80% recorded once. The source material was Vbeta20-negative CD4+ T cells from blood. The receptors shown here come from a male patient aged 45-59 years with chronic graft-versus-host disease. Some T cells could come from the graft donor.

V gene TRBV14 combines with J gene TRBJ2-5, with TRBD1 matching over 8 bases. The end of the DNA aligns better with TRBJ2-7, so the J call may be wrong. The CDR3 spans 16 residues. Per germline, CDR1 SGHDN and CDR2 FVKESK. CDR3: CASSRDRGIRIHEQYF. CDR3 nucleotides: TGTGCCAGCAGCCGAGACAGGGGAATAAGGATCCACGAGCAGTACTTC.

V usage is TRBV5-4 and J usage is TRBJ1-2; D gene unclear. The CDR3 sequence is 13 residues long. Trimming took off 0 bases at V and 5 bases at J, with 8 bases between the two ends. Germline V gene data show CDR1 as SGHNT and CDR2 as YYREEE (reference sequence). The CDR3 loop is CASSLDGGYGYTF. The DNA of the CDR3 is TGTGCCAGCAGCTTGGACGGAGGATATGGCTACACCTTC.

The chain is built from TRBV7-9 and TRBJ2-5; D unclear. V gave up 3 bases and J gave up 2 bases, with 7 bases separating them. The CDR3 spans 13 residues. The germline gives CDR1 SEHNR, CDR2 FQNEAQ (reference sequence). The CDR3 is CASSFGQQETQYF. The CDR3, as DNA: TGTGCCAGCAGCTTTGGTCAGCAAGAGACCCAGTACTTC.

The genes are TRBV28 and TRBJ1-5; 8 positions agree with TRBD1. J was trimmed by 1 base and V by 3 bases; bases with no gene match: 2. CDR1 MDHEN and CDR2 SYDVKM come from the germline V gene. CDR3 length equals 15 residues. The CDR3 loop reads CASSLTGASNQPQHF. The CDR3 DNA reads TGTGCCAGCAGTTTGACAGGGGCAAGCAATCAGCCCCAGCATTTT.

The chain links TRBV6-5 to TRBJ1-6; possibly TRBD1 for D (5 bases). Between the trimmed V and J ends, which lost 5 bases and 9 bases, there was a span of 14 bases. The CDR3 length is 14 residues. The germline CDR1 and CDR2 sequences are MNHEY and SVGAGI. The CDR3 coding sequence is TGTGCCAGCAGTGAAGTTCAGGGTGGTTCACCCCTCCACTTT. This sequence encodes CASSEVQGGSPLHF.

The chain recombines TRBV19 with TRBJ1-2, with D maybe TRBD1 (5 bases). The CDR3 is made up of 14 amino acids. With 5 bases removed from V and 4 bases from J, the gap between germline ends came to 14 bases. Germline-derived CDR1 and CDR2 are LNHDA and SQIVND (reference sequence). This chain's CDR3 is CASSGQGTGYGYTF. Written as DNA, the CDR3 is TGTGCCAGTAGTGGGCAGGGTACGGGCTATGGCTACACCTTC. Full variable domain (rest looked up from reference TRBV19 and TRBJ1-2): DGGITQSPKYLFRKEGQNVTLSCEQNLNHDAMYWYRQDPGQGLRLIYYSQIVNDFQKGDIAEGYSVSREKKESFPLTVTSAQKNPTAFYLCASSGQGTGYGYTFGSGTRLTVV.

The V gene is TRBV18, the J gene TRBJ2-2, with TRBD1 identical over 7 bases. Trimming took 3 bases from V and 4 from J; bases not matched to a gene: 5. CDR3 length equals 15 residues. Germline V gene data show CDR1 as KGHSH and CDR2 as LQKENI. The CDR3 reads CASSPGQLGTGELFF. Here the CDR3 DNA reads TGTGCCAGCTCACCGGGACAGCTCGGCACCGGGGAGCTGTTTTTT. Based on the CDR3 plus reference TRBV18 and TRBJ2-2, the full variable domain is NAGVMQNPRHLVRRRGQEARLRCSPMKGHSHVYWYRQLPEEGLKFMVYLQKENIIDESGMPKERFSAEFPKEGPSILRIQQVVRGDSAAYFCASSPGQLGTGELFFGEGSRLTVL.

This chain uses TRBV7-9 with TRBJ1-1; 7 bases line up with TRBD1. The CDR3 extends over 14 amino acids. Germline CDR1 reads SEHNR; CDR2 reads FQNEAQ (reference sequence). Unmatched junction bases numbered 5, after V lost 5 bases and J lost 2 bases. Here the CDR3 DNA reads TGTGCCAGCAGCCCCGGACAGGTTAACACTGAAGCTTTCTTT. This encodes CASSPGQVNTEAFF.